What follows are 7 T cell receptor beta chains derived from one specimen sequenced in a study of cytomegalovirus exposure and HLA in healthy donors. Primers included in the PCR were 60 Vbeta and 13 Jbeta primers. TCRdb's table, derived via immunoSEQ multiplex PCR, lists solely in-frame clones and lacks some. The sample holds over 150,000 clones, approximately 88% seen once. Source material: PBMCs. These receptors were obtained from a boy between 2 and 10 years old in good health and CMV-seronegative.

V and J are TRBV7-8 and TRBJ1-2, with 9 bases fitting TRBD1. This CDR3 is built from 15 residues. Unmatched junction bases numbered 11, after V lost 7 bases and J lost 5 bases. Germline values: CDR1 SGHVS, CDR2 FQNEAQ. CDR3 protein: CASKPLLQGAYGYTF. As DNA, the CDR3 is TGTGCCAGCAAACCACTTCTACAGGGGGCGTATGGCTACACCTTC.

This clone occurred a few times. This chain links TRBV7-9 with TRBJ1-1, with 8 bases fitting TRBD1. The length of the CDR3 is 19 residues. Per germline, CDR1 SEHNR and CDR2 FQNEAQ (reference sequence). The V segment lost 7 bases and the J segment 0 bases; nucleotides outside the gene matches: 19. DNA of the CDR3: TGTGCCAGCATCCCCTCTAAGGGGACAGGACAACTTATGAACACTGAAGCTTTCTTT. Its translation: CASIPSKGTGQLMNTEAFF.

Only one count was recorded for this clone. The V and J genes are TRBV25-1 and TRBJ1-2; D call uncertain. This CDR3 region has 12 residues. From germline, CDR1 is MGHDK and CDR2 SYGVNS. Between the trimmed V and J ends, which lost 3 bases and 4 bases, there was a span of 6 bases. CDR3 sequence: CASSDTSYGYTF. CDR3 bases: TGTGCCAGCAGTGACACTAGCTATGGCTACACCTTC.

This chain links TRBV5-1 with TRBJ1-4; possible D gene TRBD1, 6 bases. CDR1 and CDR2 (germline): SGHRS, YFSETQ. This CDR3 is built from 13 residues. V lost 2 bases and J lost 8, with 10 bases in between. The CDR3 DNA reads TGCGCCAGCAGCTTTATTACAGGGGAAAAACTGTTTTTT. This encodes CASSFITGEKLFF.

This clone was observed a few times. This rearrangement joins TRBV4-3 to TRBJ1-2; tentatively, D is TRBD1 (5 bases). This CDR3 spans 15 amino acids. V lost 3 bases and J 6 bases, leaving 17 bases between the germline ends. Germline values: CDR1 LGHNA, CDR2 YSLEER. The CDR3 here is CASSHRDWQPDGYTF. CDR3 in DNA: TGCGCCAGCAGCCACCGGGACTGGCAACCGGATGGCTACACCTTC.

The V gene is TRBV7-9, the J gene TRBJ2-2; 8 bases line up with TRBD1. Germline-derived CDR1 and CDR2 are SEHNR and FQNEAQ (reference sequence). The CDR3 extends over 17 amino acids. The V and J ends lost 3 bases and 2 bases, in that order; junction bases with no gene match: 8. CDR3 residues: CASSFQLAGGNTGELFF. CDR3 DNA: TGTGCCAGCAGCTTCCAACTGGCAGGGGGCAACACCGGGGAGCTGTTTTTT. The variable domain in full, with the rest retrieved from reference TRBV7-9 and TRBJ2-2, is DTGVSQNPRHKITKRGQNVTFRCDPISEHNRLYWYRQTLGQGPEFLTYFQNEAQLEKSRLLSDRFSAERPKGSFSTLEIQRTEQGDSAMYLCASSFQLAGGNTGELFFGEGSRLTVL.

The V call is TRBV30, the J call TRBJ1-2; no firm D call. The CDR3 is made up of 18 amino acids. Per the germline V gene, CDR1 is GTSNPN and CDR2 is SVGIG (reference sequence). Between the trimmed V and J ends, which lost 3 bases and 0 bases, there was a span of 23 bases. The CDR3 DNA sequence: TGTGCCTGGAGCGATAAGACTAGAGTCAACCCAACTAACTATGGCTACACCTTC. As protein: CAWSDKTRVNPTNYGYTF.